The clone carrying this T cell receptor beta chain was seen a handful of times. As processed by the authors: Amplification with reference gene primers provided the estimates of nucleated cell counts. TCRdb's copy holds only in-frame clones and misses some; the assay was immunoSEQ multiplex PCR. D and trimming were read from the DNA, whereas the V and J calls and clone size are those reported in that table. The table records about 240,000 clones, roughly 80% of them present only once. The data stem from a study of blood T cell repertoires in COVID-19. Source material: peripheral blood. The clonotype originates from a woman between 18 and 30 years old with acute or convalescent COVID-19.

For the CDR3, the DNA is TGTGCCAGCAGCCCCCACCCGGCGGGGGAGCCAGATACGCAGTATTTT. Translating it yields CASSPHPAGEPDTQYF. J is TRBJ2-3 and V is TRBV4-2; 7 bases match TRBD2. V shed 4 bases, J shed 4 bases, and the junction held 11 bases outside the gene matches. The germline gives CDR1 LGHNA, CDR2 YNFKEQ. The CDR3 extends over 16 amino acids.